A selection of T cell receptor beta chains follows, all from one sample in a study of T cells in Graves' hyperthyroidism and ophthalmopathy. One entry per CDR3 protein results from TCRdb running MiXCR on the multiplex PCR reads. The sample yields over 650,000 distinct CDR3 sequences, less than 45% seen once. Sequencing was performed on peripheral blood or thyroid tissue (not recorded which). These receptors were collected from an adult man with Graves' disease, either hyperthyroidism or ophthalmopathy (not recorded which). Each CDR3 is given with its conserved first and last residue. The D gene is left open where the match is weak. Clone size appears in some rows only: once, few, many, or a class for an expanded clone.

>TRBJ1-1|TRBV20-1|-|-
CSAIAGNTEAFF
TGCAGTGCTATAGCCGGAAATACTGAAGCTTTCTTT
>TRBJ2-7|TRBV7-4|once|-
CASRGHGNEQYF
TGTGCCAGTCGGGGACATGGTAACGAGCAGTACTTC
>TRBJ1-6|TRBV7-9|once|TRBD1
CASSPLGTGKSPFHF
TGTGCCAGCAGCCCCCTCGGGACAGGGAAATCACCCTTCCACTTT
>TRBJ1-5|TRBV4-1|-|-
CASSQAGRWNQPQHF
TGCGCCAGCAGCCAAGCGGGAAGATGGAATCAGCCCCAGCATTTT
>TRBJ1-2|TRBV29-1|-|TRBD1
CSADRVGYGYTF
TGCAGCGCTGACAGGGTGGGCTATGGCTACACCTTC
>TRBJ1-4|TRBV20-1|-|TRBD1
CSARNRGRDEKLFF
TGCAGTGCCAGGAACAGGGGTCGGGATGAAAAACTGTTTTTT
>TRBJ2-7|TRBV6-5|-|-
CASSYGQGSDKQYF
TGTGCCAGCAGTTACGGCCAGGGTAGTGACAAGCAGTACTTC
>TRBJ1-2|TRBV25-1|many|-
CASSGPPNYGYTF
TGTGCCAGCAGTGGACCCCCAAACTATGGCTACACCTTC
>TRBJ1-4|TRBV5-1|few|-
CASSDTGATNEKLFF
TGCGCCAGCAGTGATACAGGTGCAACTAATGAAAAACTGTTTTTT
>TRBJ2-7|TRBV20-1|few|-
CSARGTGTLHEQYF
TGCAGTGCTAGAGGGACCGGGACCCTCCACGAGCAGTACTTC
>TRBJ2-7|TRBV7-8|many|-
CASSFGLEQYF
TGTGCCAGCAGCTTCGGCCTCGAGCAGTACTTC
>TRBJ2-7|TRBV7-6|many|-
CASSSPPGHEQYF
TGTGCCAGCAGCTCGCCCCCGGGACATGAGCAGTACTTC
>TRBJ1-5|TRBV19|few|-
CASSPGWSPQPQHF
TGTGCCAGTAGCCCTGGTTGGTCTCCTCAGCCCCAGCATTTT
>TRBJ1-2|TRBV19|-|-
CASTGPPNYGYTF
TGTGCCAGCACGGGTCCTCCCAACTATGGCTACACCTTC
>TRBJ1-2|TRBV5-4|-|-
CASKPRQDETNGYTF
TGTGCCAGCAAGCCAAGACAGGACGAAACGAATGGCTACACCTTC
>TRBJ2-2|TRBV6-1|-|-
CASTLNTGELFF
TGTGCCAGCACCTTGAACACCGGGGAGCTGTTTTTT
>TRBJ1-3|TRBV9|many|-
CASSPGDGNTIYF
TGTGCCAGCAGCCCCGGGGACGGAAACACCATATATTTT
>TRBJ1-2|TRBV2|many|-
CASTPGGRLGGGYTF
TGTGCCAGCACTCCGGGAGGCAGGTTGGGTGGTGGCTACACCTTC
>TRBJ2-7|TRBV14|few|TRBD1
CASSRQGGPYEQYF
TGTGCCAGCAGCCGACAGGGGGGTCCCTACGAGCAGTACTTC
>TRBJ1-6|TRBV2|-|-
CASSTGPGNSPLHF
TGTGCCAGCAGCACAGGGCCCGGGAATTCACCCCTCCACTTT
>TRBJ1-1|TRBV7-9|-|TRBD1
CASSSMGDSTEAFF
TGTGCCAGCAGCTCTATGGGGGACAGCACTGAAGCTTTCTTT
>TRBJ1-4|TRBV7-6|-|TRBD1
CASSGGQVREKLFF
TGTGCCAGCAGCGGTGGACAGGTCAGAGAAAAACTGTTTTTT
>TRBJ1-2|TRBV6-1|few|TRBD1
CASTPTTGRNYGYTF
TGTGCCAGCACCCCCACGACAGGGCGTAACTATGGCTACACCTTC
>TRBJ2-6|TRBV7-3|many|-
CASSRSDPGANVLTF
TGTGCCAGCAGCCGCTCAGATCCTGGGGCCAACGTCCTGACTTTC
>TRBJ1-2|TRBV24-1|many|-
CATSDPGRTYGYTF
TGTGCCACCAGTGACCCCGGACGGACCTATGGCTACACCTTC
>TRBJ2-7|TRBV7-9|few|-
CASSSPTETYEQYF
TGTGCCAGCAGCTCGCCGACGGAAACCTACGAGCAGTACTTC
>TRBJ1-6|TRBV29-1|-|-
CSLNRAGVSPLHF
TGCAGCTTGAACCGGGCAGGGGTATCACCCCTCCACTTT
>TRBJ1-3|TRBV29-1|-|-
CSVDALGSGNTIYF
TGCAGCGTAGATGCACTGGGCTCTGGAAACACCATATATTTT
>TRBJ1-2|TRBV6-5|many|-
CASSPRDLYGYTF
TGTGCCAGCAGCCCCCGCGACCTCTATGGCTACACCTTC
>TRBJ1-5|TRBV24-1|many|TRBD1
CATSGGQGAWDQPQHF
TGTGCCACCAGTGGGGGACAGGGGGCTTGGGATCAGCCCCAGCATTTT
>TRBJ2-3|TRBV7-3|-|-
CASSSGGTAKATQYF
TGTGCCAGCAGCTCCGGCGGGACGGCCAAAGCTACGCAGTATTTT
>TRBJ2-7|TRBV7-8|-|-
CASSRTGTPSYEQYF
TGTGCCAGCAGCCGAACCGGGACCCCCTCCTACGAGCAGTACTTC
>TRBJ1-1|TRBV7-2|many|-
CASSWPDALNTEAFF
TGTGCCAGCAGCTGGCCAGACGCTTTGAACACTGAAGCTTTCTTT
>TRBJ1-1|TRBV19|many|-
CASSIRHSMNTEAFF
TGTGCCAGTAGTATACGGCACAGCATGAACACTGAAGCTTTCTTT
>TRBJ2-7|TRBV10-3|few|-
CAISESLGSSYEQYF
TGTGCCATCAGTGAGTCTCTGGGTTCTTCTTACGAGCAGTACTTC
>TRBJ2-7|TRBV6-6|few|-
CASSYELGPRGEQYF
TGTGCCAGCAGTTACGAGTTGGGTCCAAGGGGCGAGCAGTACTTC
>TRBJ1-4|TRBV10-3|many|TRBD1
CATTDRVSTNEKLFF
TGTGCCACCACCGACAGGGTTTCTACTAATGAAAAACTGTTTTTT
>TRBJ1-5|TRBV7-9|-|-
CASSLAYAGLGQPQHF
TGTGCCAGCAGCTTAGCGTACGCGGGCCTCGGTCAGCCCCAGCATTTT
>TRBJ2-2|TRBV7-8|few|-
CASSYPTNTGELFF
TGTGCCAGCAGCTACCCCACAAACACCGGGGAGCTGTTTTTT
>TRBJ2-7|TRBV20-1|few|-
CSATGTSPYEQYF
TGCAGTGCTACCGGGACATCCCCATACGAGCAGTACTTC
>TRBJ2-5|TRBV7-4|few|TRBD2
CASSPGTSGRRETQYF
TGTGCCAGCAGCCCTGGGACTAGCGGGAGGAGAGAGACCCAGTACTTC
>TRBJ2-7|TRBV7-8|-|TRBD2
CASSFLAGVSEQYF
TGTGCCAGCAGCTTTCTGGCGGGAGTATCCGAGCAGTACTTC
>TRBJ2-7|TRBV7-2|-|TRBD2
CASSFVGLAEYEQYF
TGTGCCAGCAGCTTTGTCGGTCTAGCGGAGTACGAGCAGTACTTC
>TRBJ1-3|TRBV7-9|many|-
CASSPGTGNTIYF
TGTGCCAGCAGCCCGGGGACTGGAAACACCATATATTTT
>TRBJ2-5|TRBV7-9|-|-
CASSFRRSEETQYF
TGTGCCAGCAGCTTCAGGCGGAGCGAAGAGACCCAGTACTTC
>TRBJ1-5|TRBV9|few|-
CASSVDGGNQPQHF
TGTGCCAGCAGCGTAGATGGGGGCAATCAGCCCCAGCATTTT
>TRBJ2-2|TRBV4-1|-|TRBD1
CASSQGDRVTGELFF
TGCGCCAGCAGCCAAGGGGACAGGGTCACCGGGGAGCTGTTTTTT
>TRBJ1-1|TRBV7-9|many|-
CASTWEAFF
TGTGCCAGCACCTGGGAAGCTTTCTTT
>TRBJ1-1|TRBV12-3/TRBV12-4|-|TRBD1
CASSGTVGVNTEAFF
TGTGCCAGCAGTGGGACAGTCGGGGTGAACACTGAAGCTTTCTTT
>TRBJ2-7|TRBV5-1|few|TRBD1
CASSADGTGKGYEQYF
TGCGCCAGCAGCGCCGATGGGACAGGGAAAGGCTACGAGCAGTACTTC
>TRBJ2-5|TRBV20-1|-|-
CSARGDLITETQYF
TGCAGTGCTAGAGGTGATCTTATCACGGAGACCCAGTACTTC
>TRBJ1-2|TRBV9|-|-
CASSVDTGNYGYTF
TGTGCCAGCAGCGTAGATACAGGAAACTATGGCTACACCTTC
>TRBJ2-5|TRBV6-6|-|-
CASSESEGESQYF
TGTGCCAGCAGTGAATCGGAGGGGGAGAGCCAGTACTTC
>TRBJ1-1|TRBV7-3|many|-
CASSLTADMNTEAFF
TGTGCCAGCAGCTTAACGGCAGACATGAACACTGAAGCTTTCTTT